This T cell receptor (beta chain) was observed in a study of cytomegalovirus exposure and HLA in healthy donors. Study-level information: Unique TCRs numbering some 80 million, obtained from HLA-typed donors, made up an early data release. Study outcomes and limitations: Reportedly, diagnosis of cytomegalovirus status by the classifier showed high specificity and sensitivity. The study recorded 150 to 200 TCR beta chains that were cytomegalovirus-associated.

This CDR3 has 15 amino acids. The germline V gene has CDR1 MDHEN and CDR2 SYDVKM. The V and J ends lost 2 bases and 4 bases respectively, with 15 bases between them. About this clone: Antigen unknown.

The primer mix had 60 Vbeta and 13 Jbeta primers. Assay: immunoSEQ multiplex PCR; the TCRdb copy retains only in-frame clones and omits some. The sample has about 96,000 clones; about 70% are singletons. The gene calls are TRBV28 and TRBJ2-7; D is possibly TRBD1 (5 bases). What was sequenced was PBMCs. This TCR came from a female donor in good health and CMV-seropositive. The CDR3 sequence: CASSLRGHQGYEQYF. CDR3 nucleotide sequence: TGTGCCAGCAGTTTAAGGGGTCACCAGGGATACGAGCAGTACTTC.